This is a list of T cell receptor beta chains from one sample in a study of T cells after yellow fever vaccination. TCRdb fed the 5' RACE reads into MiXCR, producing one record per CDR3 protein. The top ten clones hold roughly 35% of a sample with about 74,000 distinct CDR3 sequences, roughly 7.4% of them seen once. The source material was CD8+ T cells sorted from PBMCs, sampled less than 6 days after the first yellow fever vaccination. Every receptor here comes from a man aged 18 to 30 who received the YFV17D yellow fever vaccine. Each CDR3 is given with its conserved first and last residue. The D gene is left open where the match is weak. Size is omitted from some rows. Given values are once, few, many or a class for expanded clones.

v_gene	j_gene	abundance	d_gene	CDR3aa	CDR3nt
TRBV12-3/TRBV12-4	TRBJ1-2	-	-	CASSLESSYGYTF	TGTGCCAGCAGTCTCGAATCATCCTATGGCTACACCTTC
TRBV9	TRBJ2-1	few	-	CASSVARGAGYNEQFF	TGTGCCAGCAGCGTAGCCAGGGGGGCGGGTTACAATGAGCAGTTCTTC
TRBV30	TRBJ1-2	-	TRBD1	CAWSKGQGANYGYTF	TGTGCCTGGAGTAAGGGTCAGGGGGCTAACTATGGCTACACCTTC
TRBV10-3	TRBJ2-7	few	TRBD1	CAIRTGAVLEQYF	TGTGCCATCAGGACAGGGGCCGTCCTCGAGCAGTACTTC
TRBV5-4	TRBJ1-5	-	-	CASSTQGTGNQPQHF	TGTGCCAGCAGCACCCAGGGCACGGGCAATCAGCCCCAGCATTTT
TRBV7-6	TRBJ2-2	-	-	CASSFGKVTGELFF	TGTGCCAGCAGCTTCGGAAAGGTTACCGGGGAGCTGTTTTTT
TRBV5-1	TRBJ2-1	many	TRBD1	CASESGTEYNEQFF	TGCGCCAGCGAGTCGGGGACAGAGTACAATGAGCAGTTCTTC
TRBV6-1	TRBJ2-3	-	-	CASSPGPTDTQYF	TGTGCCAGCAGCCCTGGACCCACAGATACGCAGTATTTT
TRBV28	TRBJ2-1	many	TRBD2	CASSPIRGEGYNEQFF	TGTGCCAGCAGTCCCATCCGGGGGGAGGGGTACAATGAGCAGTTCTTC
TRBV10-3	TRBJ2-3	few	-	CAISDQELDTQYF	TGTGCCATCAGTGACCAGGAGCTAGATACGCAGTATTTT
TRBV7-2	TRBJ2-5	-	-	CASSLVGDFQETQYF	TGTGCCAGCAGCTTAGTAGGGGACTTCCAAGAGACCCAGTACTTC
TRBV18	TRBJ1-5	medium-sized	-	CASSPSGRYSNQPQHF	TGTGCCAGCTCACCCTCCGGACGGTATAGCAATCAGCCCCAGCATTTT
TRBV15	TRBJ2-5	many	-	CATSRGPVLVEETQYF	TGTGCCACCAGCAGAGGCCCAGTGCTTGTCGAGGAGACCCAGTACTTC
TRBV6-2/TRBV6-3	TRBJ2-1	many	-	CASSYDLEQFF	TGTGCCAGCAGTTACGATCTCGAGCAGTTCTTC
TRBV27	TRBJ1-5	few	-	CASSQQSNQPQHF	TGTGCCAGCAGCCAGCAGAGCAATCAGCCCCAGCATTTT
TRBV4-1	TRBJ1-2	many	-	CASSQERWGPGYTF	TGCGCCAGCAGCCAAGAAAGGTGGGGGCCTGGCTACACCTTC
TRBV20-1	TRBJ2-1	many	TRBD2	CSVTLADYNEQFF	TGCAGTGTCACACTAGCGGATTACAATGAGCAGTTCTTC
TRBV12-3/TRBV12-4	TRBJ1-2	many	-	CASSPGLSGYTF	TGTGCCAGCAGCCCCGGGCTTAGTGGCTACACCTTC
TRBV4-1	TRBJ1-1	many	-	CASSRQGYTEAFF	TGCGCCAGCAGCCGCCAGGGGTACACTGAAGCTTTCTTT
TRBV11-2	TRBJ2-1	-	-	CASSPPLVYEQFF	TGTGCCAGCAGCCCACCACTAGTGTATGAGCAGTTCTTC
TRBV9	TRBJ2-5	many	TRBD2	CASSEASGGALETQYF	TGTGCCAGCAGCGAAGCTAGCGGGGGGGCGTTGGAGACCCAGTACTTC
TRBV4-3	TRBJ2-1	medium-sized	-	CASSVRVGAYNEQFF	TGCGCCAGCAGCGTCAGGGTGGGGGCCTACAATGAGCAGTTCTTC
TRBV11-2	TRBJ2-2	-	-	CASTQQVLNTGELFF	TGTGCCAGCACCCAACAGGTTTTGAACACCGGGGAGCTGTTTTTT
TRBV9	TRBJ2-2	few	-	CASSARDWAGELFF	TGTGCCAGCAGCGCCCGCGACTGGGCCGGGGAGCTGTTTTTT
TRBV12-3/TRBV12-4	TRBJ1-1	many	-	CASSLVGGRTEAFF	TGTGCCAGCAGTTTAGTTGGGGGACGGACTGAAGCTTTCTTT
TRBV7-2	TRBJ2-7	few	TRBD2	CASSSSGGSISYEQYF	TGTGCCAGCAGCTCCTCCGGGGGGAGTATTTCCTACGAGCAGTACTTC
TRBV7-8	TRBJ1-1	-	-	CASSLATGIGEAFF	TGTGCCAGCAGCTTAGCTACAGGGATTGGTGAAGCTTTCTTT